The 2 T cell receptor beta chains below come from one sample, sequenced in a study of blood T cells in healthy people across ages. It was with a sample-barcoded 5' primer and a J-beta primer mix that a second PCR of roughly 6 to 11 cycles was run. MiXCR, applied by TCRdb to the 5' RACE reads, yields one record per CDR3 protein. The data show about 1.4 million distinct CDR3 sequences, approximately 60% seen once. Material for sequencing was blood. The source is a man aged 18 to 30 in good health.

V gene TRBV11-2 combines with J gene TRBJ2-1; 7 bases are a match to TRBD2. CDR1 is SGHAT and CDR2 is FQNNGV in the germline V gene. V lost 1 base and J lost 7; bases outside the gene matches: 7. CDR3 length equals 15 residues. Here the CDR3 DNA reads TGTGCCAGCAGCTTAGGCGGGACTACAAAAAATGAGCAGTTCTTC. Amino acid sequence: CASSLGGTTKNEQFF.

V usage is TRBV20-1 and J usage is TRBJ1-4; D may be TRBD1 (5 bases). Trimming removed 4 bases at V and 4 bases at J, with 10 bases between. Germline-derived CDR1 and CDR2 are DFQATT and SNEGSKA (reference sequence). The CDR3 is 13 amino acids. CDR3 sequence reads: CSATQGNNEKLFF. The CDR3 nucleotides read TGCAGTGCTACGCAGGGTAATAATGAAAAACTGTTTTTT.